What follows are 29 T cell receptor beta chains derived from one specimen sequenced in a study of shared clonotypes between healthy human individuals. The assay was immunoSEQ multiplex PCR, and TCRdb's table has in-frame clones only and misses some. The profile shows about 2.4 million clones, 90% to 95% of them singletons. The sequenced material came from naive CD4+ T cells from PBMCs. Subset reported: CD45RA+ positively selected. The origin of the receptors is a man aged 18 to 29 in good health. Some clones in this sample may be carry-over from other donors' samples.

This chain links TRBV12-1 with TRBJ2-1. TRBV12-1 is given as a pseudogene. The length of the CDR3 is 12 residues. The CDR3 loop is CASSPIWDEQFF. As DNA, the CDR3 is TGTGCCAGCAGCCCAATTTGGGATGAGCAGTTCTTC.

The genes are TRBV5-8 and TRBJ1-1, with D tentatively TRBD1 (6 bases). Trimming removed 3 bases at V and 9 bases at J, with 24 bases between. The V gene's germline CDR1 is SGHTS and CDR2 YDEGEE. This CDR3 has 16 residues. CDR3 sequence: CASSSGVFSGGGQAFF. DNA of the CDR3: TGTGCCAGCAGCTCCGGAGTGTTTTCTGGGGGCGGCCAAGCTTTCTTT.

The chain links TRBV4-1 to TRBJ2-1; 8 positions agree with TRBD1. The CDR3 has 14 residues. V trimming: 4 bases; J trimming: 6 bases; junction bases outside the gene matches: 5. Germline lookup yields CDR1 MGHRA and CDR2 YSYEKL. The CDR3 sequence: CASSPSGTGNEQFF. CDR3 DNA sequence: TGCGCCAGCAGCCCCTCTGGGACAGGCAATGAGCAGTTCTTC.

The rearrangement joins TRBV9 to TRBJ1-4; the D gene is possibly TRBD1 (5 bases). The CDR3 loop spans 17 amino acids. Deletions cut 0 bases from V and 7 bases from J, with 19 bases between. Germline V gene sequence: CDR1 SGDLS, CDR2 YYNGEE. As DNA, the CDR3 is TGTGCCAGCAGCGTAGGGGGGTTGGGACCGGCGAGTGAAAAACTGTTTTTT. This sequence encodes CASSVGGLGPASEKLFF.

The rearrangement joins TRBV6-5 to TRBJ1-1; D gene unclear. CDR1 is MNHEY and CDR2 is SVGAGI in the germline V gene. This CDR3 contains 14 residues. V lost 2 bases and J 1 base, leaving 8 bases between the germline ends. The CDR3 spells CASSYVGGNTEAFF. CDR3 sequence (DNA): TGTGCCAGCAGTTACGTCGGCGGGAACACTGAAGCTTTCTTT.

This clone was observed a single time. This chain joins TRBV11-2 and TRBJ2-3; 10 bases map to TRBD2. CDR1 is SGHAT and CDR2 is FQNNGV in the germline V gene. V lost 3 bases, J lost 4 bases, and 4 bases stayed unmatched. This CDR3 contains 15 residues. CDR3: CASSLLAGGADTQYF. Here the CDR3 DNA reads TGTGCCAGCAGCTTGTTAGCGGGAGGCGCAGATACGCAGTATTTT.

The chain carries TRBV18 and TRBJ1-4, with D possibly being TRBD1 (5 bases). Germline CDR1 and CDR2: KGHSH and LQKENI. The length of the CDR3 is 15 residues. With 0 bases removed from V and 8 bases from J, the gap between germline ends came to 13 bases. In DNA form, the CDR3 reads TGTGCCAGCTCACCACCGGGAGGGGTGGCGGAAAAACTGTTTTTT. This encodes CASSPPGGVAEKLFF.

The rearrangement joins TRBV5-1 to TRBJ2-5; D is perhaps TRBD1 or TRBD2 (7 bases each). CDR1 is SGHRS and CDR2 is YFSETQ in the germline V gene. V dropped 4 bases and J dropped 4 bases, with 20 bases sitting between them. This CDR3 contains 16 residues. The CDR3 region has the DNA TGCGCCAGCAGCCCCCAGGGGGGGGCGCGGCTAGAGACCCAGTACTTC. This codes for CASSPQGGARLETQYF. Full variable domain (rest looked up from reference TRBV5-1 and TRBJ2-5): KAGVTQTPRYLIKTRGQQVTLSCSPISGHRSVSWYQQTPGQGLQFLFEYFSETQRNKGNFPGRFSGRQFSNSRSEMNVSTLELGDSALYLCASSPQGGARLETQYFGPGTRLLVL.

V usage is TRBV15 and J usage is TRBJ1-5, with D hard to call. Germline V lookup: CDR1 LNHNV, CDR2 YYDKDF (reference sequence). The CDR3 is 15 amino acids. The V gene lost 2 bases and the J gene lost 1 base, with 9 bases spanning the gap. CDR3 loop: CATSRRPRSNQPQHF. CDR3 bases: TGTGCCACCAGCAGACGGCCCCGGAGCAATCAGCCCCAGCATTTT.

The CDR3 here is CASRPQGAKADTQYF. The CDR3 coding sequence is TGTGCCAGCAGGCCTCAGGGGGCTAAGGCAGATACGCAGTATTTT. This chain links TRBV6-5 with TRBJ2-3; 8 bases match TRBD1. Germline V gives CDR1 MNHEY, CDR2 SVGAGI. The ends lost 6 bases at V and 4 bases at J; junction bases unmatched: 9. This CDR3 region has 15 residues.

The chain uses TRBV6-5 and TRBJ2-2; tentatively, D is TRBD1 (6 bases). Germline assignment: CDR1 MNHEY and CDR2 SVGAGI. V was shortened by 6 bases and J by 1 base, with 12 bases between the two germline ends. The CDR3 length is 15 residues. The CDR3 DNA sequence: TGTGCCAGCAGAGTAAACAGGGAGAACACCGGGGAGCTGTTTTTT. Residues: CASRVNRENTGELFF.

The chain combines TRBV27 with TRBJ2-1; D may be TRBD2 (6 bases). This CDR3 has 15 amino acids. CDR1 is MNHEY and CDR2 is SMNVEV in the germline V gene (reference sequence). Trimming took off 2 bases at V and 0 bases at J, with 8 bases between the two ends. CDR3 bases: TGTGCCAGCAGTTTACTAGCGCTCTCCTACAATGAGCAGTTCTTC. Amino acids: CASSLLALSYNEQFF.

The chain combines TRBV27 with TRBJ2-2; 10 bases are shared with TRBD1. This CDR3 region has 14 residues. Germline V gene lookup returns CDR1 MNHEY and CDR2 SMNVEV (reference sequence). With 3 bases clipped from V and 7 bases from J, the junction kept 2 bases outside the gene matches. The CDR3 loop reads CASSLDRGIGELFF. In DNA, the CDR3 is TGTGCCAGCAGTTTGGACAGGGGGATCGGGGAGCTGTTTTTT.

Of note for this clone: One end of the junction does not line up with germline, which may come from a read error. This same CDR3 is encoded by further DNA sequences in the sample. V and J are TRBV7-6 and TRBJ1-5; D uncertain. Germline values: CDR1 SGHVS, CDR2 FNYEAQ. The length of the CDR3 is 14 residues. The CDR3 sequence: CASSLASGNQPQHF. CDR3 bases: TGTGCCAGCAGCCTAGCTTCCGGCAATCAGCCCCAGCATTTT.

This clone was recorded a few times. This sequence joins TRBV6-6 and TRBJ1-2; D uncertain. The V and J ends lost 0 bases and 6 bases respectively, with 8 bases between them. Germline lookup yields CDR1 MNHNY and CDR2 SVGAGI (reference sequence). The length of the CDR3 is 13 residues. DNA of the CDR3: TGTGCCAGCAGTTACTCAGGGTTAGATGGCTACACCTTC. Its protein is CASSYSGLDGYTF.

The genes are TRBV10-1 and TRBJ2-7, with 7 positions matching TRBD1. Trimming cost V 9 bases and J 2 bases; bases outside gene matches: 7. The CDR3 runs to 13 residues. Looked up from germline, CDR1 is WNHNN and CDR2 is SYGVQD (reference sequence). The CDR3 region has the DNA TGCGCCAGTGGGGACAGCTACACCTACGAGCAGTACTTC. Its translation: CASGDSYTYEQYF.

J is TRBJ2-5 and V is TRBV19, with 10 nucleotides matching TRBD1. V lost 5 bases, J lost 3 bases, and 12 bases stayed unmatched. Germline V gene sequence: CDR1 LNHDA, CDR2 SQIVND (reference sequence). This CDR3 has 17 amino acids. The CDR3, as DNA: TGTGCCAGTAGTTCCATCCCGGGACAGGGGAGAGAAGAGACCCAGTACTTC. It translates to CASSSIPGQGREETQYF.

This clone was seen a single time. V and J are TRBV15 and TRBJ2-3; D gene uncertain. The germline V gene has CDR1 LNHNV and CDR2 YYDKDF (reference sequence). The CDR3 has 14 residues. V gave up 4 bases and J gave up 3 bases, with 11 bases separating them. The CDR3 bases are TGTGCCACCAGCACAGGATTCGCGACAGATACGCAGTATTTT. This codes for CATSTGFATDTQYF.

As concerns this clone: Other DNA sequences within the sample encode an identical CDR3. The V and J genes are TRBV7-3 and TRBJ2-3; a possible D gene is TRBD1 (5 bases). From germline, CDR1 is SGHTA and CDR2 FQGTGA. V was cut by 2 bases and J by 0 bases, with 6 bases left in between. The CDR3 extends over 14 amino acids. The CDR3 DNA reads TGTGCCAGCAGCTTACAGGGAAGCACAGATACGCAGTATTTT. It codes for CASSLQGSTDTQYF. Full variable domain (missing parts from reference TRBV7-3 and TRBJ2-3): GAGVSQTPSNKVTEKGKYVELRCDPISGHTALYWYRQSLGQGPEFLIYFQGTGAADDSGLPNDRFFAVRPEGSVSTLKIQRTERGDSAVYLCASSLQGSTDTQYFGPGTRLTVL.

The CDR3 loop reads CASSVGDTGVQPQHF. CDR3 nucleotide sequence: TGTGCCAGCAGCGTAGGGGACACAGGGGTTCAGCCCCAGCATTTT. The chain links TRBV9 to TRBJ1-5, with TRBD1 identical over 7 bases. The CDR3 covers 15 residues. V dropped 0 bases and J dropped 6; count of bases not matched to a gene: 6. From germline, CDR1 is SGDLS and CDR2 YYNGEE.

This clone appeared once. The chain has TRBV7-9 and TRBJ1-5, with no clear D. This CDR3 region has 14 residues. Germline CDR1 SEHNR, CDR2 FQNEAQ (reference sequence). Trimming left V 3 bases short and J 2 bases short, with 8 bases between. The CDR3 DNA follows: TGTGCCAGCAGCTTCAACGCTGGCAATCAGCCCCAGCATTTT. It specifies CASSFNAGNQPQHF.

V is TRBV7-9 and J is TRBJ1-1; D may be TRBD1 (6 bases). The CDR3 sequence is 12 residues long. Germline CDR1 reads SEHNR; CDR2 reads FQNEAQ (reference sequence). The V gene lost 5 bases and the J gene lost 10 bases, with 14 bases spanning the gap. CDR3 coding DNA: TGTGCCAGCAGCCCCGAGGGGGGGGTAGCTTTCTTT. Translated: CASSPEGGVAFF.

For this clone: Distinct nucleotide sequences in the sample also encode this CDR3. The chain is built from TRBV5-1 and TRBJ2-7, with 10 bases identical to TRBD1. The J segment lost 4 bases and the V segment lost 0 bases, leaving 4 bases of the junction unmatched. Per germline, CDR1 SGHRS and CDR2 YFSETQ. CDR3 length equals 15 residues. CDR3 protein: CASSLGGTGAYEQYF. The CDR3 nucleotides read TGCGCCAGCAGCTTGGGAGGGACAGGGGCGTACGAGCAGTACTTC.

This rearrangement joins TRBV4-1 to TRBJ2-5, with 9 bases identical to TRBD2. CDR3 length: 14 residues. CDR1 and CDR2 from the germline V gene are MGHRA and YSYEKL. V lost 1 base to trimming and J lost 4 bases; unmatched junction nucleotides: 1. CDR3 sequence reads: CASSQALAGETQYF. DNA of the CDR3: TGCGCCAGCAGCCAAGCACTAGCGGGAGAGACCCAGTACTTC.

The rearrangement uses TRBV19 and TRBJ1-1; D may be TRBD1 (5 bases). Germline CDR1 is LNHDA and CDR2 is SQIVND (reference sequence). The V gene lost 9 bases and the J gene lost 6 bases, with 17 bases spanning the gap. The CDR3 totals 13 residues. This chain's CDR3 is CASQGTPGAEAFF. CDR3 in DNA: TGTGCCAGCCAAGGGACCCCTGGCGCTGAAGCTTTCTTT.

V gene TRBV5-5 combines with J gene TRBJ1-2; D gene unclear. The length of the CDR3 is 16 residues. V was cut by 0 bases and J by 0 bases, with 12 bases left in between. CDR1 and CDR2 (germline): SGHKS, YYEKEE (reference sequence). The CDR3 DNA follows: TGTGCCAGCAGCTTGGCCAGGCAGGTCACTAACTATGGCTACACCTTC. Its translation is CASSLARQVTNYGYTF.

This clone was seen only once. CDR3 amino acids: CAISESTGRAILFF. Here the CDR3 DNA reads TGTGCCATCAGTGAGTCGACGGGGAGGGCGATTTTGTTCTTC. The V call is TRBV10-3, the J call TRBJ2-1, with 7 bases fitting TRBD2. V shed 0 bases and J 15 bases; nucleotides not matched to a gene: 11. Germline V gene lookup returns CDR1 ENHRY and CDR2 SYGVKD. This CDR3 is built from 14 residues.

This clone appeared once. The V call is TRBV5-4, the J call TRBJ2-1; D might be TRBD1 (6 bases). V gave up 4 bases and J gave up 2 bases, with 13 bases separating them. Germline lookup yields CDR1 SGHNT and CDR2 YYREEE (reference sequence). The CDR3 has 15 amino acids. The CDR3 here is CASSAVGGAYNEQFF. CDR3 nucleotide sequence: TGTGCCAGCAGCGCGGTTGGGGGCGCCTACAATGAGCAGTTCTTC.

The chain combines TRBV6-6 with TRBJ1-5; D unclear. Trimming stripped 0 bases from V and 6 bases from J, with 9 bases between. Germline CDR1 reads MNHNY; CDR2 reads SVGAGI (reference sequence). The CDR3 totals 14 residues. CDR3 loop: CASSYSIAVQPQHF. The CDR3 DNA reads as TGTGCCAGCAGTTACTCAATTGCCGTTCAGCCCCAGCATTTT.